This TCR beta chain was retrieved from a study of blood T cell repertoires in COVID-19. Study-level information: T cells, B-cell-depleted T cells, or PBMCs provided the cDNA or gDNA that served as material.

The data were produced by immunoSEQ multiplex PCR, yet TCRdb's version contains in-frame clones alone and is incomplete. The sample consists of hundreds of thousands of clones, around 87% of them appearing once. The receptor was derived from a woman in her fifties or sixties with COVID-19, enrolled during active disease. Sequencing was performed on peripheral blood.

The CDR3 loop reads CASSPRAAADTQYF. Here the CDR3 DNA reads TGTGCCAGCAGCCCGAGGGCAGCAGCAGATACGCAGTATTTT. The gene calls are TRBV7-3 and TRBJ2-3; tentatively, D is TRBD2 (5 bases). The germline gives CDR1 SGHTA, CDR2 FQGTGA. Trimming took 5 bases from V and 4 from J, leaving 13 bases between them. This CDR3 contains 14 residues.